These 21 T cell receptor beta chains came from one sample sequenced in a study of STAT3 mutations in large granular lymphocyte leukemia. Study-level findings and limits: At least one immunodominant TCR beta clonotype appeared in every T-cell large granular lymphocyte leukemia patient.

Method: immunoSEQ multiplex PCR; TCRdb's copy keeps in-frame clones and lacks some. The table has around 29,000 clones, approximately 86% seen once. For these TCRs, the target antigens are not known. Sequenced input: peripheral blood mononuclear cells. These receptors were obtained from a man in his fifties or sixties with T-cell large granular lymphocyte leukemia. Some clones in this sample may be carry-over from other donors' samples.

V usage is TRBV5-4 and J usage is TRBJ2-2; 8 bases agree with TRBD1. Per germline, CDR1 SGHNT and CDR2 YYREEE (reference sequence). The CDR3 contains 18 residues. V lost 3 bases to trimming and J lost 4 bases; unmatched junction nucleotides: 14. The CDR3 coding sequence is TGTGCCAGCAGCTCGTCCCGGGACAGGCTCGGGGGCACCGGGGAGCTGTTTTTT. Its translation is CASSSSRDRLGGTGELFF. Combining the CDR3 with reference TRBV5-4 and TRBJ2-2 gives the whole variable domain ETGVTQSPTHLIKTRGQQVTLRCSSQSGHNTVSWYQQALGQGPQFIFQYYREEENGRGNFPPRFSGLQFPNYSSELNVNALELDDSALYLCASSSSRDRLGGTGELFFGEGSRLTVL.

The rearrangement joins TRBV2 to TRBJ2-3; D may be TRBD2 (6 bases). Germline assignment: CDR1 SNHLY and CDR2 FYNNEI. The CDR3 extends over 12 amino acids. V lost 2 bases, J lost 7 bases, and 7 bases lay in between. CDR3 sequence (DNA): TGTGCCAGCAGTGAACGGGGGAATACGCAGTATTTT. Translated, it gives CASSERGNTQYF.

This clone was picked up one time. This chain uses TRBV9 with TRBJ2-1; 11 nucleotides agree with TRBD2. CDR1 SGDLS and CDR2 YYNGEE come from the germline V gene. The CDR3 runs to 15 residues. Trimming at V came to 0 bases and at J to 9 bases, leaving 5 bases not matched to a gene. The CDR3 loop reads CASSVATSGSGEQFF. CDR3 sequence (DNA): TGTGCCAGCAGCGTAGCTACTAGCGGGAGTGGTGAGCAGTTCTTC.

In DNA form, the CDR3 reads TGTGCCAGCAGCTTGGCGGGAGTTGGGTATTTT. It specifies CASSLAGVGYF. The chain couples TRBV7-2 to TRBJ2-3; 7 positions agree with TRBD2. The V gene end was trimmed by 3 bases and the J gene end by 14 bases; junction bases not matched to a gene: 5. Germline-derived CDR1 and CDR2 are SGHTA and FQGNSA. This CDR3 has 11 residues.

The chain is built from TRBV28 and TRBJ1-5; D not resolved. Germline V gives CDR1 MDHEN, CDR2 SYDVKM. There are 15 residues in the CDR3. Trimming took off 3 bases at V and 4 bases at J, with 13 bases between the two ends. CDR3 amino acids: CASSFSRVPNQPQHF. The DNA for the CDR3 is TGTGCCAGCAGTTTCAGTAGGGTACCGAATCAGCCCCAGCATTTT. The whole variable domain, filled in from reference TRBV28 and TRBJ1-5, reads DVKVTQSSRYLVKRTGEKVFLECVQDMDHENMFWYRQDPGLGLRLIYFSYDVKMKEKGDIPEGYSVSREKKERFSLILESASTNQTSMYLCASSFSRVPNQPQHFGDGTRLSIL.

The V gene is TRBV28, the J gene TRBJ1-1, with D tentatively TRBD1 (5 bases). This CDR3 is 11 amino acids long. Germline V gene sequence: CDR1 MDHEN, CDR2 SYDVKM. With 8 bases removed from V and 4 bases from J, the gap between germline ends came to 8 bases. CDR3 nucleotide sequence: TGTGCCAGCTGGGGGGGCACTGAAGCTTTCTTT. Translated, it gives CASWGGTEAFF.

This clone was seen more than once but under ten times. This rearrangement joins TRBV18 to TRBJ2-4; D is ambiguous. The germline CDR1 and CDR2 sequences are KGHSH and LQKENI. The V and J ends lost 2 bases and 4 bases respectively, with 6 bases between them. The CDR3 runs 13 residues. The CDR3 bases are TGTGCCAGCTCACCAGCAGGAAAAAACATTCAGTACTTC. This encodes CASSPAGKNIQYF.

Only a few counts were recorded for this clone. The chain has TRBV5-4 and TRBJ2-7; D might be TRBD1 (5 bases). Germline CDR1 and CDR2: SGHNT and YYREEE (reference sequence). This CDR3 region has 13 residues. Here the CDR3 reads CAASQGSSYEQYF. The DNA for the CDR3 is TGTGCTGCCTCTCAGGGTAGCTCCTACGAGCAGTACTTC.

The rearrangement uses TRBV9 and TRBJ2-2, with 7 bases fitting TRBD2. Germline loops: CDR1 SGDLS, CDR2 YYNGEE. The CDR3 is 15 amino acids. V lost 2 bases, J lost 4 bases, and 5 bases stayed unmatched. The chain's CDR3 is CASSVSSGPTGELFF. The CDR3 DNA reads TGTGCCAGCAGCGTGTCTAGCGGTCCCACCGGGGAGCTGTTTTTT.

The V gene is TRBV18, the J gene TRBJ1-1; 8 bases map to TRBD1. The V gene's germline CDR1 is KGHSH and CDR2 LQKENI. Trimming removed 2 bases from V and 4 bases from J; junction bases left unmatched: 6. CDR3 size: 15 residues. The CDR3 bases are TGTGCCAGCTCACCATCGCAGGGGGCGGTCACTGAAGCTTTCTTT. The encoded protein is CASSPSQGAVTEAFF.

This clone was counted once. The chain is built from TRBV27 and TRBJ2-1; TRBD1 matches 8 bases. The CDR3 spans 15 residues. Germline V gene lookup returns CDR1 MNHEY and CDR2 SMNVEV (reference sequence). V was clipped by 5 bases and J by 2 bases; unmatched bases: 5. CDR3 amino acids: CASSPRTGTYNEQFF. CDR3 nucleotide sequence: TGTGCCAGCAGTCCACGGACAGGGACCTACAATGAGCAGTTCTTC.

The gene calls are TRBV6-1 and TRBJ1-2; D remains unclear. Trimming took off 3 bases at V and 2 bases at J, with 4 bases between the two ends. This CDR3 contains 12 residues. Germline loops: CDR1 MNHNS, CDR2 SASEGT. The CDR3 sequence is CASSDGNYGYTF. CDR3 coding DNA: TGTGCCAGCAGTGATGGGAACTATGGCTACACCTTC.

This clone was recorded once. This chain uses TRBV7-9 with TRBJ1-3; possibly TRBD1 for D (6 bases). This CDR3 spans 14 amino acids. Germline lookup yields CDR1 SEHNR and CDR2 FQNEAQ (reference sequence). Trimming took 1 base from V and 8 from J, leaving 12 bases between them. The CDR3 spells CASSLEAGVDTIYF. The CDR3 DNA sequence: TGTGCCAGCAGCTTAGAGGCAGGGGTGGACACCATATATTTT.

The rearrangement uses TRBV18 and TRBJ1-2; 10 bases map to TRBD1. The ends lost 4 bases at V and 8 bases at J; junction bases unmatched: 7. The CDR3 length is 14 residues. The V gene's germline CDR1 is KGHSH and CDR2 LQKENI. The CDR3 here is CASSLGTGENGYTF. CDR3 nucleotide sequence: TGTGCCAGCTCACTCGGGACAGGGGAAAACGGCTACACCTTC.

The chain has TRBV18 and TRBJ1-4; D gene uncertain. Germline CDR1 KGHSH, CDR2 LQKENI. The CDR3 runs to 14 residues. V was cut by 3 bases and J by 3 bases, with 8 bases left in between. CDR3: CASSPDGSNEKLFF. The CDR3 region has the DNA TGTGCCAGCTCACCGGACGGCTCTAATGAAAAACTGTTTTTT.

This rearrangement joins TRBV5-1 to TRBJ2-7, with D perhaps matching TRBD1 (6 bases). Trimming shortened V by 1 base and J by 8 bases, and 25 bases separated the two germline ends. Germline CDR1 reads SGHRS; CDR2 reads YFSETQ. The CDR3 spans 17 residues. CDR3: CASSLMPTDRSPGQQYF. CDR3 nucleotides: TGCGCCAGCAGCTTGATGCCCACCGACAGGTCGCCGGGTCAGCAGTACTTC.

The chain recombines TRBV18 with TRBJ2-3, with a weak D call TRBD2 (5 bases). Germline CDR1 reads KGHSH; CDR2 reads LQKENI. V was cut by 2 bases and J by 4 bases, with 13 bases left in between. The CDR3 sequence is 15 residues long. The CDR3 sequence: CASSPGGGGADTQYF. Here the CDR3 DNA reads TGTGCCAGCTCACCAGGAGGAGGAGGAGCAGATACGCAGTATTTT.

The chain recombines TRBV6-6 with TRBJ1-1; the D is unclear. Germline V gene lookup returns CDR1 MNHNY and CDR2 SVGAGI (reference sequence). The CDR3 is 16 amino acids. V was shortened by 6 bases and J by 1 base, with 18 bases between the two germline ends. The chain's CDR3 is CASRPTDGLKNTEAFF. The CDR3 coding sequence is TGTGCCAGCAGGCCCACTGACGGCTTGAAGAACACTGAAGCTTTCTTT.

Remarks on this clone: Relative to the germline gene, one junction end is altered; a read error may explain this. The chain combines TRBV19 with TRBJ1-4; D is unresolved. CDR1 is LNHDA and CDR2 is SQIVND in the germline V gene (reference sequence). The CDR3 consists of 14 residues. The CDR3 DNA follows: TGTGCCAGTAGGATAGCAGCGAGGCGTGAAAAACTGTTTTTT. Its translation: CASRIAARREKLFF.

The V gene is TRBV30, the J gene TRBJ1-5; D unresolved. The length of the CDR3 is 13 residues. V was clipped by 0 bases and J by 5 bases, with 8 bases between them. Germline CDR1 and CDR2: GTSNPN and SVGIG (reference sequence). DNA for the CDR3: TGTGCCTGGAGTGTAGGGATGGATCAGCCCCAGCATTTT. It is translated as CAWSVGMDQPQHF. Combining the CDR3 with reference TRBV30 and TRBJ1-5 gives the whole variable domain SQTIHQWPATLVQPVGSPLSLECTVEGTSNPNLYWYRQAAGRGLQLLFYSVGIGQISSEVPQNLSASRPQDRQFILSSKKLLLSDSGFYLCAWSVGMDQPQHFGDGTRLSIL.

The V call is TRBV28, the J call TRBJ1-5; 8 nucleotides match TRBD1. V was pared by 9 bases and J by 0 bases, with 10 bases of the junction left unmatched. The length of the CDR3 is 16 residues. Germline V lookup: CDR1 MDHEN, CDR2 SYDVKM. This chain's CDR3 is CASYSQGAGSNQPQHF. CDR3 bases: TGTGCCAGTTACTCCCAGGGGGCAGGTAGCAATCAGCCCCAGCATTTT. Full variable domain (missing parts from reference TRBV28 and TRBJ1-5): DVKVTQSSRYLVKRTGEKVFLECVQDMDHENMFWYRQDPGLGLRLIYFSYDVKMKEKGDIPEGYSVSREKKERFSLILESASTNQTSMYLCASYSQGAGSNQPQHFGDGTRLSIL.